Here is one TCR beta chain with its context. Its recognized antigen is unknown. No much larger clone is present one base from it, and per-base qualities are unavailable. Libraries were built with 5' RACE. The run used an Illumina HiSeq 2500. A second roughly 7 to 11 cycle PCR used a sample-barcoded 5' primer and a J-beta primer mix. Each TCR beta cDNA molecule received a unique molecular identifier from a template-switch 5' adaptor carrying 12 random nucleotides. Each sample yielded at least 3 million CDR3-containing paired-end reads. The Mint cDNA synthesis kit, primed by a TRBC-specific oligonucleotide, was used to synthesize first-strand cDNA from all RNA. Following uracil-DNA glycosylase treatment, all cDNA underwent a first 18-cycle PCR with the universal primers M1SS and BC2_uni_R. For the original study's pipeline: Each sample was normalized by randomly selecting 1 million high-quality reads, each carrying a distinct molecular identifier. Reads sharing molecular identifiers were discarded rather than binned into consensus sequences. MiTCR, run with a Q25 quality threshold and the strictest error-elimination algorithm, handled CDR3 identification, clonotype clustering and error correction. A nonparametric unseen species model with Euler transformation was used to estimate a lower bound on total TCR beta diversity. The public sequencing data were trimmed at Q25 with fastp and processed into clonotypes with MiXCR by TCRdb, which kept only in-frame beta chains. Each CDR3 protein appears once, grouped with its most common genes and DNA. What appears here as the V and J calls and clone size reflects TCRdb's work, not the paper's. The sample yields about 570,000 distinct CDR3 sequences; about 26% were counted once. 3% to 4% of the sample rests with the top ten.

Systemically healthy Caucasian individuals from Russia, some 40 in total and aged roughly 6 to 95 years, were included as donors. Each donor gave ten milliliters of peripheral blood, collected into EDTA-treated Vacutainer tubes. Ficoll-Paque density-gradient centrifugation was used to isolate PBMCs, with at least 7 million per sample. Total RNA, at least 5 micrograms per sample, was extracted from PBMCs with Trizol reagent. Naive CD45RAhigh/CD27high T cell percentages were measured by flow cytometry on a PBMC aliquot from every donor. This sample is part of a study of blood T cells in healthy people across ages (dated by TCRdb to about 2015). For the study in its entirety: Template switching captured roughly one uniquely barcoded TCR beta cDNA molecule per two T cells in model experiments. Using deep sequencing normalized with unique cDNA molecular identifiers, the study measured how TCR beta repertoire diversity changes with age. The donors were divided into four age groups: young (average approximately 17 years), middle-aged (around 41), aged (62) and long-lived (approximately 74). Two additional independent replicas of 1 million unique cDNA reads from the same blood draw were analyzed for two donors (one aged 18 to 29 and one aged 80 or older). General findings and caveats noted by the study authors: Estimates of total diversity based on one million sequenced T cells were regarded as lower bounds and as underestimates. Compared with the aged group, more naive CD4+ T cells, fewer expanded clones and increased TCR diversity were shown by the long-lived group, suggesting age selection. Bulk unsorted PBMC profiling prevented conclusive comparison of naive and antigen-experienced compartments. As age increased, observed TCR beta diversity per million T cells dropped in a roughly linear way, and a significant reduction was already evident by age 40. The CMV infection status of donors was not known, potentially confounding age-related changes in expanded clonotypes. The percentage of naive T cells measured by flow cytometry correlated strongly with observed TCR beta diversity.

The sample was also linked to a second study, of T cells of mothers and their children. Per that second paper: The donors were nine systemically healthy Caucasian individuals, made up of three mothers and their six children. cDNA synthesis consumed the entire amount of extracted RNA, loaded at 1.5 ug RNA in each 15 ul reaction. Sample barcodes and 2-4 random nucleotides were added via the M1S primer in the second PCR. More than 8.5 million TCR beta CDR3 reads were obtained from each mother, and some 3.2 million reads were obtained from each child. Thymic selection shapes the output of TCR recombination in a similar way in related and unrelated pairs, and inherited differences have a minor effect. Related mother-child pairs always showed normalized repertoire overlap that was slightly higher than in unrelated mother-child pairs, though the difference was never significant. With a sensitivity of approximately 100 clones per million clonotypes, no persistent microchimeric T cell clones were detected. In the study, deep NGS was used to compare the TCR beta repertoires of mothers and children, and features distinguishing related mother-child pairs from unrelated individuals were sought. On average, the children were approximately 11 +/- 4 years old, while the mothers were about 40 +/- 4 years old. Libraries were sequenced on Illumina HiSeq 2000 with 100+100 nt paired-end reads after adapter ligation with NEBNext reagents. To avoid cross-contamination, the mother libraries and the child libraries were prepared a month apart and sequenced in separate runs. Each donor had between about 450,000 and 2,300,000 distinct TCR beta clonotypes identified. Naive TCR beta clonotypes were estimated from low-frequency clonotypes matched to each donor's FACS-determined naive share, without sorting.

The receptor comes from a boy aged 2 to 10 in good health. The material sequenced was blood.

The DNA sequence is given as TGCAGTGCTAGATCCCCCGCATCCTACGAGCAGTACTTC. Translation gives CSARSPASYEQYF. In this chain, TRBV20-1 is recombined with TRBJ2-7; the D gene lacks a confident call. V is reduced by 2 bases and J by 1 base, leaving a spacing of 9 bases between them. The CDR3, cysteine through phenylalanine, is 13 amino acids long. Just the 39-base CDR3 DNA is kept, in frame starting at base 1. From a lookup of the germline V gene (reference sequence), CDR1 and CDR2 are DFQATT and SNEGSKA.